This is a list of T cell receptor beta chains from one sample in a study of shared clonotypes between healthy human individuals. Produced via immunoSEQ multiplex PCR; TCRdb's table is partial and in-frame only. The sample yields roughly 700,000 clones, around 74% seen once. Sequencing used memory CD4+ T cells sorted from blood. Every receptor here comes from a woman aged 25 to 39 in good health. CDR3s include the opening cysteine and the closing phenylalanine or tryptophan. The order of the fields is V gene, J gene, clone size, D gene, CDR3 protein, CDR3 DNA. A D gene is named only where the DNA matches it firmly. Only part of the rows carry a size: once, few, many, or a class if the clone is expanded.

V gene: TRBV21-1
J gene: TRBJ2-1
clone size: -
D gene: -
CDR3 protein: CASSLIAGPHGQFF
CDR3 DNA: TGTGCCAGCAGCTTGATAGCGGGACCTCATGGGCAGTTCTTC

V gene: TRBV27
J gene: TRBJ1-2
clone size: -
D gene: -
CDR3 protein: CASSPHLGKGYGYTF
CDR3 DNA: TGTGCCAGCAGTCCCCACCTCGGGAAAGGCTATGGCTACACCTTC

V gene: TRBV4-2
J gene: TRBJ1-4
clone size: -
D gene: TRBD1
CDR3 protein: CASSPRVTGGGQTNEKLFF
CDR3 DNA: TGTGCCAGCAGCCCCCGAGTGACAGGGGGCGGGCAGACTAATGAAAAACTGTTTTTT

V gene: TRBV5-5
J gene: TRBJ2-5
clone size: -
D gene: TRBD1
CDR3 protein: CASSFLGGRETQYF
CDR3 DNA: TGTGCCAGCAGCTTCTTAGGGGGCCGAGAGACCCAGTACTTC

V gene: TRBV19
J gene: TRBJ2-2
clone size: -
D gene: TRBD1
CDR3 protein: CASSPLRTGSGELFF
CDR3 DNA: TGTGCCAGTAGCCCTCTCAGGACAGGGTCCGGGGAGCTGTTTTTT

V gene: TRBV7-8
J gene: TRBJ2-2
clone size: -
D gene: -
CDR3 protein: CAGTGRGSNTGELFF
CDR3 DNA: TGTGCCGGAACGGGCCGGGGCTCGAACACCGGGGAGCTGTTTTTT

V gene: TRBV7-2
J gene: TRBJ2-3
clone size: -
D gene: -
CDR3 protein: CASSFAWGSTDTQYF
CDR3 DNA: TGTGCCAGCAGCTTCGCCTGGGGGAGCACAGATACGCAGTATTTT

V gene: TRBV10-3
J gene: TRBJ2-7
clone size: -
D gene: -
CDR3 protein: CAIQTGSSYEQYF
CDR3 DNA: TGTGCCATCCAGACGGGGAGCTCCTACGAGCAGTACTTC

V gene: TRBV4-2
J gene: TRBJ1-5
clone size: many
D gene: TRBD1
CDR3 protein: CASSQVTQGAGQPQHF
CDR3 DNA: TGTGCCAGCAGCCAAGTAACACAGGGGGCGGGTCAGCCCCAGCATTTT

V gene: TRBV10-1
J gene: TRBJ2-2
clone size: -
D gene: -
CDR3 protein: CASSDGRAWDTGELFF
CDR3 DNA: TGCGCCAGCAGTGACGGCAGGGCTTGGGACACCGGGGAGCTGTTTTTT

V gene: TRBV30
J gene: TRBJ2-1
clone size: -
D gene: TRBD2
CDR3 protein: CAWSVVGTSGSNEQFF
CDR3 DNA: TGTGCCTGGAGTGTAGTGGGAACTAGCGGGAGCAATGAGCAGTTCTTC

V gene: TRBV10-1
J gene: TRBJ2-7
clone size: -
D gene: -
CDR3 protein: CASKDFNSDSAYEQYF
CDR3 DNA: TGCGCCAGCAAAGACTTTAACTCGGACAGCGCCTACGAGCAGTACTTC

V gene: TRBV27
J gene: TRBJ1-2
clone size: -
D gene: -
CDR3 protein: CASSFSQFYGYTF
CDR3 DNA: TGTGCCAGCAGTTTTTCACAGTTCTATGGCTACACCTTC

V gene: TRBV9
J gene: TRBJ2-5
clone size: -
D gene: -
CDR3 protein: CASSVERLAGETQYF
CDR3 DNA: TGTGCCAGCAGCGTAGAGAGGCTAGCTGGCGAGACCCAGTACTTC

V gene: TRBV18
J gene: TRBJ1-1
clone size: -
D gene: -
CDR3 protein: CASSPPGRLNTEAFF
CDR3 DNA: TGTGCCAGCTCACCACCGGGCAGACTGAACACTGAAGCTTTCTTT

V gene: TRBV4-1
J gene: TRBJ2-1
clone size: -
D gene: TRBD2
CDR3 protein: CASSQDRGRAREQFF
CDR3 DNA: TGCGCCAGCAGCCAAGATCGCGGGAGGGCCCGGGAGCAGTTCTTC

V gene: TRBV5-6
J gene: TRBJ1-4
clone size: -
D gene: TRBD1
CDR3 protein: CASRGQGAGEKLFF
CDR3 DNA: TGTGCCAGCAGAGGACAGGGAGCAGGCGAAAAACTGTTTTTT

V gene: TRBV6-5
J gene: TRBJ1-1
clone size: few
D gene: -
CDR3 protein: CATARNTEAFF
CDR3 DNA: TGTGCCACGGCGAGAAACACTGAAGCTTTCTTT

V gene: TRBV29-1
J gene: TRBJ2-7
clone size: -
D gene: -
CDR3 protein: CSVWDTPYEQYF
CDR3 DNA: TGCAGCGTTTGGGACACACCCTACGAGCAGTACTTC

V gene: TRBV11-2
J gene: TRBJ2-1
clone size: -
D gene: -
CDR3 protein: CASSPPNNEQFF
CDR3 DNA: TGTGCCAGCAGCCCCCCAAACAATGAGCAGTTCTTC

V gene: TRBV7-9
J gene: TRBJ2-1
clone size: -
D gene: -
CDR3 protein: CASSLAGIYNEQFF
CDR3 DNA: TGTGCCAGCAGCTTGGCGGGGATCTACAATGAGCAGTTCTTC

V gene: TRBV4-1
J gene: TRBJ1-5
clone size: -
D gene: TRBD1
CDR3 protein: CASSQGTFTGGRYSNQPQHF
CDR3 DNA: TGCGCCAGCAGCCAAGGGACTTTCACAGGGGGGAGGTACAGCAATCAGCCCCAGCATTTT

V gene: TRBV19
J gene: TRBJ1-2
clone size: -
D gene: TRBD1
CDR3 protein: CASSLGTALPQYGYTF
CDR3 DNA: TGTGCCAGTAGTCTCGGGACAGCCTTACCTCAATATGGCTACACCTTC

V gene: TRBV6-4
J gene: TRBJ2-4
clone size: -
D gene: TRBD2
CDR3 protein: CASSEGLAGVQYF
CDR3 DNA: TGTGCCAGCAGTGAGGGACTAGCGGGTGTTCAGTACTTC

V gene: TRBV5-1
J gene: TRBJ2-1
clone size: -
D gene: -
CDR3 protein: CASSTDTNSYNEQFF
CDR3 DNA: TGCGCCAGCAGCACGGACACGAACTCCTACAATGAGCAGTTCTTC

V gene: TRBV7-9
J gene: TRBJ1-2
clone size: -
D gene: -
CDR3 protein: CASSWTAVTF
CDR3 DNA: TGTGCCAGCAGCTGGACAGCCGTCACCTTC

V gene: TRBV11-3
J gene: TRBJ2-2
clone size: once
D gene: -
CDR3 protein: CASSLSGPTGELFF
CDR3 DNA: TGTGCCAGCAGCCTATCGGGGCCTACCGGGGAGCTGTTTTTT

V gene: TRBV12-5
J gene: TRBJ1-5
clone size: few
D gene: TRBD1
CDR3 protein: CASGPGQGNQPQHF
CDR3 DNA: TGTGCTAGTGGCCCGGGACAGGGGAATCAGCCCCAGCATTTT

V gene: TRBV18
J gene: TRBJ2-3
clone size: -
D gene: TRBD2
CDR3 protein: CASSTFSGSADTQYF
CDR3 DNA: TGTGCCAGCTCGACTTTTAGCGGGAGCGCAGATACGCAGTATTTT

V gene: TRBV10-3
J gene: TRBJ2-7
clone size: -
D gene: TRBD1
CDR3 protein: CAISERGDRDEQYF
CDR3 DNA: TGTGCCATCAGTGAGAGGGGGGACAGGGACGAGCAGTACTTC

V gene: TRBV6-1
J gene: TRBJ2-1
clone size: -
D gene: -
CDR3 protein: CASRVISYNEQFF
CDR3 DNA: TGTGCCAGCAGGGTTATATCCTACAATGAGCAGTTCTTC

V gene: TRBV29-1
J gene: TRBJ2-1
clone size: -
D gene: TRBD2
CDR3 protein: CSAETSGRLDEQFF
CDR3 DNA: TGCAGCGCCGAGACTAGCGGGAGGTTAGATGAGCAGTTCTTC

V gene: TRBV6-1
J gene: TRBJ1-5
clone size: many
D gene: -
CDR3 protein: CASSESRGNQPQHF
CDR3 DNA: TGTGCCAGCAGTGAGTCCAGGGGCAATCAGCCCCAGCATTTT

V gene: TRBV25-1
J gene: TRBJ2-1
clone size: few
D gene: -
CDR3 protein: CASRDGADLYNEQFF
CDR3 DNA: TGTGCCAGCAGAGACGGGGCTGACCTCTACAATGAGCAGTTCTTC

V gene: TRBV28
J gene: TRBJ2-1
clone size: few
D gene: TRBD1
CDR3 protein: CASSPYDPTGGSYNEQFF
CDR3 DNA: TGTGCCAGCAGCCCCTATGATCCGACAGGGGGGTCCTACAATGAGCAGTTCTTC

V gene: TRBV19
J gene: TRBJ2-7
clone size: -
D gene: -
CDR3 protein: CASTPTGTSYEQYF
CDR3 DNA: TGTGCCAGTACCCCGACAGGAACGTCCTACGAGCAGTACTTC

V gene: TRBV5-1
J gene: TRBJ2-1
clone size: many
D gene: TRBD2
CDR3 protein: CASSLASGSYNEQFF
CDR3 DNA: TGCGCCAGCAGCTTGGCTAGCGGCTCCTACAATGAGCAGTTCTTC

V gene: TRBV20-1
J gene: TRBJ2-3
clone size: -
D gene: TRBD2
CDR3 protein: CSASGGDTQYF
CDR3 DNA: TGCAGTGCCTCGGGAGGAGATACGCAGTATTTT

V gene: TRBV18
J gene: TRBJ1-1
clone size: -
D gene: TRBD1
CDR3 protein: CASSPFQGENTEAFF
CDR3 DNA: TGTGCCAGCTCACCGTTTCAGGGGGAGAACACTGAAGCTTTCTTT

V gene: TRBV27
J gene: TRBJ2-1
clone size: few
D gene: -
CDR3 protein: CASRRAPQFNNEQFF
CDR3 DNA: TGTGCCAGCAGGAGGGCCCCGCAATTCAACAATGAGCAGTTCTTC

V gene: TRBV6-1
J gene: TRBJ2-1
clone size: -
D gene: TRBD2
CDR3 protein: CACRELGTSGRKAYNEQFF
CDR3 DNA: TGTGCCTGCAGGGAACTCGGGACTAGCGGGAGGAAGGCCTACAATGAGCAGTTCTTC

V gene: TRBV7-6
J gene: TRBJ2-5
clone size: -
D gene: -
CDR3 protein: CASQGPSRDETQYF
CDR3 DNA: TGTGCCAGCCAAGGGCCCTCGCGGGATGAGACCCAGTACTTC

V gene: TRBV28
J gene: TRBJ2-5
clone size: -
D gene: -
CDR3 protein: CASSSRAAAGETQYF
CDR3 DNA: TGTGCCAGCAGTTCCAGGGCCGCCGCCGGGGAGACCCAGTACTTC

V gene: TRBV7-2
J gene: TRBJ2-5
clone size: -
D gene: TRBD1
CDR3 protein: CASSLGGQGALETQYF
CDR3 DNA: TGTGCCAGCAGCTTAGGGGGGCAGGGGGCGCTTGAGACCCAGTACTTC

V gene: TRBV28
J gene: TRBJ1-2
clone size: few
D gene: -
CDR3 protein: CASQPLLGLGSNYGYTF
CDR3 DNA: TGTGCGTCCCAACCCCTCCTCGGCCTGGGTTCTAACTATGGCTACACCTTC

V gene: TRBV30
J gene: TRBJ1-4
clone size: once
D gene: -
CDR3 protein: CAWRAPEREKLFF
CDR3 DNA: TGTGCCTGGAGGGCCCCCGAACGCGAAAAACTGTTTTTT

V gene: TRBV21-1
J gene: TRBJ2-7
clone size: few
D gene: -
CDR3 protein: CASSKAPGYEQYF
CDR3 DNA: TGTGCCAGCAGCAAAGCTCCCGGTTACGAGCAGTACTTC

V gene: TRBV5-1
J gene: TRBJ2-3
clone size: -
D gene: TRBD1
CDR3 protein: CASSLSTGGTDTQYF
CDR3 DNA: TGCGCCAGCAGCTTGTCCACAGGGGGCACAGATACGCAGTATTTT